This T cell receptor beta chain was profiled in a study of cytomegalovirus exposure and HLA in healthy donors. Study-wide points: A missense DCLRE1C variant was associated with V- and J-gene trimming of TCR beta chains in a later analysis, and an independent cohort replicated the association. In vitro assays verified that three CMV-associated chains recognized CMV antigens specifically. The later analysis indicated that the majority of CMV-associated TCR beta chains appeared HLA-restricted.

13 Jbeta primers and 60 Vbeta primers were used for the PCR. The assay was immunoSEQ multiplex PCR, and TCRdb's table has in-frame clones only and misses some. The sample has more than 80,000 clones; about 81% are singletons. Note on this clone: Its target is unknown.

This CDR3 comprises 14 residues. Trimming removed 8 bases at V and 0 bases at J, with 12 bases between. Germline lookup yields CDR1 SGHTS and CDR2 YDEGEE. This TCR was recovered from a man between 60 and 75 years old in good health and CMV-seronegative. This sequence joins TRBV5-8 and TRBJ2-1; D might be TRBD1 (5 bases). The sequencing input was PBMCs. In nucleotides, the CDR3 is TGTGCCAGTTTACAGGACCACTCCTACAATGAGCAGTTCTTC. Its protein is CASLQDHSYNEQFF.